Listed below are T cell receptor beta chains from one sample, sequenced in a study of blood T cell repertoires in COVID-19. The repertoire was sequenced with immunoSEQ multiplex PCR; TCRdb's copy has only in-frame clones and lacks some. The sample has 180,000 or so clones, 60% to 80% seen once. The specimen sequenced was PBMCs or T cells enriched from blood (not recorded which). The source of these receptors is a man between 60 and 70 years old who had been exposed to COVID-19. CDR3s include the opening cysteine and the closing phenylalanine or tryptophan. D genes are given only for firm matches. A row's size may be missing; if present it is once, few, many or a size class.

TRBV5-1	-	TRBJ1-1	-	CASSFLRNTEAFF	TGCGCCAGCAGCTTTCTTAGGAACACTGAAGCTTTCTTT
TRBV6-1	-	TRBJ2-7	-	CASSEGHYEQYF	TGTGCCAGCAGTGAGGGCCACTACGAGCAGTACTTC
TRBV6-1	once	TRBJ2-7	-	CASSEVGGTVSYEQYF	TGTGCCAGCAGTGAAGTCGGGGGAACAGTCTCCTACGAGCAGTACTTC
TRBV27	-	TRBJ2-6	-	CASSLQAPSGANVLTF	TGTGCCAGCAGTTTACAGGCGCCCTCTGGGGCCAACGTCCTGACTTTC
TRBV5-1	-	TRBJ2-5	TRBD2	CASSSSGGQETQYF	TGCGCCAGCAGCAGTAGCGGGGGACAAGAGACCCAGTACTTC
TRBV27	few	TRBJ2-2	TRBD2	CASTPGTKNTGELFF	TGTGCCAGCACTCCCGGGACTAAGAACACCGGGGAGCTGTTTTTT
TRBV7-9	-	TRBJ2-7	-	CASSQGGEQYF	TGTGCCAGCAGCCAGGGGGGCGAGCAGTACTTC
TRBV7-8	-	TRBJ2-7	-	CASSTPTWPYEQYF	TGTGCCAGCAGCACCCCCACATGGCCCTACGAGCAGTACTTC
TRBV9	-	TRBJ2-7	TRBD1	CASSVVTGGGEQYF	TGTGCCAGCAGCGTAGTGACAGGGGGCGGCGAGCAGTACTTC
TRBV27	-	TRBJ2-5	-	CASSQKSAGGETQYF	TGTGCCAGCAGTCAGAAGTCGGCAGGGGGGGAGACCCAGTACTTC
TRBV10-3	many	TRBJ1-1	-	CAIKEEVGNTEAFF	TGTGCCATCAAGGAGGAGGTGGGTAACACTGAAGCTTTCTTT
TRBV5-1	-	TRBJ1-1	-	CASSLRDLNTEAFF	TGCGCCAGCAGCTTGAGGGACTTGAACACTGAAGCTTTCTTT
TRBV27	-	TRBJ1-5	-	CASSLNGGYSNQPQHF	TGTGCCAGCAGTTTAAATGGAGGTTATAGCAATCAGCCCCAGCATTTT
TRBV7-8	-	TRBJ2-1	TRBD2	CASSSFSGITYNEQFF	TGTGCCAGCAGCTCATTCAGCGGGATTACCTACAATGAGCAGTTCTTC
TRBV27	once	TRBJ2-7	TRBD2	CASRPSGRYEQYF	TGTGCCAGCCGCCCTAGCGGGAGGTACGAGCAGTACTTC
TRBV29-1	-	TRBJ2-1	-	CSVVVFNEQFF	TGCAGCGTTGTTGTCTTCAATGAGCAGTTCTTC
TRBV19	-	TRBJ1-5	-	CASTVGRGNQPQHF	TGTGCCAGTACCGTCGGGAGAGGGAATCAGCCCCAGCATTTT
TRBV6-5	few	TRBJ1-1	TRBD1	CASSLDRGTEAFF	TGTGCCAGCAGTTTGGACAGGGGCACTGAAGCTTTCTTT
TRBV2	-	TRBJ1-1	-	CASSEGRVAAFF	TGTGCCAGCAGTGAAGGCAGGGTTGCCGCTTTCTTT
TRBV3-1/TRBV3-2	once	TRBJ1-3	-	CASSQVHSGNTIYF	TGTGCCAGCAGCCAAGTCCACTCTGGAAACACCATATATTTT
TRBV29-1	-	TRBJ2-7	-	CSVAPTSGYEQYF	TGCAGCGTTGCTCCCACCAGCGGCTACGAGCAGTACTTC
TRBV9	-	TRBJ2-1	TRBD2	CASSGTTSAYEQFF	TGTGCCAGCAGCGGTACGACTAGCGCGTATGAGCAGTTCTTC
TRBV2	-	TRBJ2-1	TRBD1	CASTSDRANEQFF	TGTGCCAGCACTTCGGACAGGGCGAATGAGCAGTTCTTC
TRBV27	-	TRBJ1-1	TRBD1	CASAGTGANTEAFF	TGTGCCAGTGCCGGGACAGGGGCGAACACTGAAGCTTTCTTT
TRBV19	-	TRBJ2-6	-	CASTGDRLSGANVLTF	TGTGCCAGTACCGGTGACAGGCTCTCTGGGGCCAACGTCCTGACTTTC
TRBV27	-	TRBJ2-3	TRBD2	CASSKGTSGRSTDTQYF	TGTGCCAGCAGTAAGGGGACTAGCGGGAGGAGCACAGATACGCAGTATTTT
TRBV29-1	few	TRBJ1-4	-	CSASRGRVEKLFF	TGCAGCGCGTCCAGGGGAAGGGTTGAAAAACTGTTTTTT
TRBV2	-	TRBJ1-1	TRBD1	CALALDRTEAFF	TGTGCATTAGCCCTGGACAGGACTGAAGCTTTCTTT
TRBV7-9	many	TRBJ2-7	-	CASSFEQKSYEQYF	TGTGCCAGCAGCTTCGAACAGAAATCCTACGAGCAGTACTTC
TRBV27	-	TRBJ1-5	-	CASSLHPGAPQHF	TGTGCCAGCAGTTTGCACCCGGGAGCGCCCCAGCATTTT
TRBV15	-	TRBJ1-2	TRBD1	CATSMDRVGGYTF	TGTGCCACCAGCATGGACAGGGTAGGAGGCTACACCTTC
TRBV29-1	-	TRBJ2-7	TRBD2	CSVDGLAGAYEQYF	TGCAGCGTTGATGGGTTAGCGGGAGCCTACGAGCAGTACTTC
TRBV25-1	-	TRBJ1-2	-	CASSEQGYYGYTF	TGTGCCAGCAGTGAACAGGGCTACTATGGCTACACCTTC
TRBV24-1	once	TRBJ2-1	TRBD2	CATDTGTSVDEQFF	TGTGCCACTGATACCGGGACTAGCGTCGATGAGCAGTTCTTC
TRBV18	-	TRBJ1-4	-	CASSPPVGARKPKEKLFF	TGTGCCAGCTCACCTCCCGTGGGGGCACGAAAACCCAAAGAAAAACTGTTTTTT
TRBV28	-	TRBJ2-7	-	CASGGVEQYF	TGTGCCAGCGGAGGGGTCGAGCAGTACTTC
TRBV30	-	TRBJ1-1	-	CAWSVLLTMNTEAFF	TGTGCCTGGAGTGTACTTCTCACCATGAACACTGAAGCTTTCTTT
TRBV15	-	TRBJ2-3	-	CASHTGYTDTQYF	TGTGCCAGCCACACAGGATACACAGATACGCAGTATTTT
TRBV28	few	TRBJ1-1	-	CASSRPPDREAFF	TGTGCCAGCAGTCGACCCCCCGACAGAGAAGCTTTCTTT
TRBV7-9	once	TRBJ1-3	-	CASRDTSGNTIYF	TGTGCCAGCAGAGACACCTCTGGAAACACCATATATTTT
TRBV7-8	-	TRBJ2-5	-	CASSLGQGSGETQYF	TGTGCCAGCAGCTTAGGGCAGGGGAGCGGAGAGACCCAGTACTTC
TRBV25-1	-	TRBJ1-4	-	CASSDYRRNEKLFF	TGTGCCAGCAGTGACTACAGGCGGAATGAAAAACTGTTTTTT
TRBV19	-	TRBJ1-1	-	CASSIQQGLEAFF	TGTGCCAGTAGTATTCAACAGGGTCTTGAAGCTTTCTTT
TRBV5-1	-	TRBJ2-1	-	CASSLASGVGFVSYNEQFF	TGCGCCAGCAGCTTGGCGTCGGGAGTGGGGTTCGTGTCCTACAATGAGCAGTTCTTC
TRBV4-3	once	TRBJ2-2	-	CASSQPTSGHTGELFF	TGCGCCAGCAGCCAACCTACGAGCGGTCACACCGGGGAGCTGTTTTTT
TRBV5-1	-	TRBJ1-6	-	CASSPGNSPLHF	TGCGCCAGCAGCCCAGGGAATTCACCCCTCCACTTT
TRBV19	-	TRBJ2-7	TRBD2	CASSTGGVSSYEQYF	TGTGCCAGTAGTACCGGGGGGGTTAGCTCCTACGAGCAGTACTTC
TRBV4-1	-	TRBJ2-7	TRBD2	CASRLSSSGTDLDEQYF	TGCGCCAGCAGACTTTCGTCTAGCGGGACAGACTTGGACGAGCAGTACTTC
TRBV5-7	-	TRBJ2-5	-	CASSLNSQETQYF	TGTGCCAGCAGCTTGAACTCGCAAGAGACCCAGTACTTC
TRBV23-1	-	TRBJ2-2	TRBD1	CASSQRTGGPSNTGELFF	TGCGCCAGCAGTCAAAGGACAGGGGGGCCTTCTAACACCGGGGAGCTGTTTTTT
TRBV3-1/TRBV3-2	-	TRBJ1-2	-	CASSPDRNYGYTF	TGTGCCAGCAGCCCTGACAGGAACTATGGCTACACCTTC
TRBV7-3	-	TRBJ2-1	TRBD2	CASSRGLAGGNDEQFF	TGTGCCAGCAGCCGCGGGCTAGCGGGAGGTAATGATGAGCAGTTCTTC